The entry below gives a single T cell receptor (beta chain) sequence along with its context. Its antigen is currently unknown. This CDR3 comprises 17 residues. V was pared by 1 base and J by 7 bases, with 13 bases of the junction left unmatched. CDR1 is WNHNN and CDR2 is SYGVQD in the germline V gene (reference sequence). The sample comes from a study of CD8+CD57+ T cells in acquired aplastic anemia. Overall study context: Sorted CD4+ and CD8+ cells gave an average of around 3.1 ug of DNA. General study points: The same twenty-nine CD8+ CDR3 sequences occurred in patients and in controls.

For CDR3 and TCR beta VDJ profiling, genomic DNA was the template used. TCRdb re-derived calls from the reads in MiXCR, one entry per CDR3 protein. The profile covers some 280,000 distinct CDR3 sequences, with about 56% appearing a single time and approximately 8.2% taken by the ten largest. The sequence came from a human donor with severe aplastic anemia or a healthy control (not recorded which). The chain links TRBV10-1 to TRBJ2-1; TRBD2 agrees at 7 bases. The sample consisted of sorted CD4+, CD8+, or CD8+CD57+ T cells (not recorded which) from PBMCs. CDR3 coding DNA: TGCGCCAGCAGTGAGTACTCTACGGGAGGTCTTGGGAATGAGCAGTTCTTC. Amino acids: CASSEYSTGGLGNEQFF.